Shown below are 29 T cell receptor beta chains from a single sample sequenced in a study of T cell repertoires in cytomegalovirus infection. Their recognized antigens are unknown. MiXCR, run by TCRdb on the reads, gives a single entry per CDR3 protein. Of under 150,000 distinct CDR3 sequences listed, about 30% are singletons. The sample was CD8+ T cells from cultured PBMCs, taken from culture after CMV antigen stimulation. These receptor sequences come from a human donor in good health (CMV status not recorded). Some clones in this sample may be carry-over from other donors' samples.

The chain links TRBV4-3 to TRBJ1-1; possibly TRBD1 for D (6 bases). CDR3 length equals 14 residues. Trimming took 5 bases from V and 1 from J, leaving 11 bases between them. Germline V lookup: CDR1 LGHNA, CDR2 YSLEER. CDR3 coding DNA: TGCGCCAGCAGCTCGGGACAAGCGAACACTGAAGCTTTCTTT. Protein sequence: CASSSGQANTEAFF.

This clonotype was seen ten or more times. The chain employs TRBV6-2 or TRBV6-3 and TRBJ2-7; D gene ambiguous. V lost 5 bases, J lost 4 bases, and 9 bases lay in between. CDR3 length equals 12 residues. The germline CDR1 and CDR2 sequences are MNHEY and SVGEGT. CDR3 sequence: CASSPATYEQYF. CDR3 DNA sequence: TGTGCCAGCAGTCCGGCTACATACGAGCAGTACTTC.

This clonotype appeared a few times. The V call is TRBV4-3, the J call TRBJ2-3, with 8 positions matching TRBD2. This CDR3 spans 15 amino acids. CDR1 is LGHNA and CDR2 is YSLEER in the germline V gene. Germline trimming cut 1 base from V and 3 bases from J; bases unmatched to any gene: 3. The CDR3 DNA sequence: TGCGCCAGCAGCCAAGGCCCTAGCGGGACAGATACGCAGTATTTT. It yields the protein CASSQGPSGTDTQYF.

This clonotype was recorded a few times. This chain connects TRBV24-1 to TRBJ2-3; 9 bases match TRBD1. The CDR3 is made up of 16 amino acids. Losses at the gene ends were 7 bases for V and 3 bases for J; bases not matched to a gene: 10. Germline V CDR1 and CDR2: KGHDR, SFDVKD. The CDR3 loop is CATSQRRTGATDTQYF. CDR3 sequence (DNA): TGTGCCACCAGCCAACGGCGGACAGGGGCAACAGATACGCAGTATTTT.

In DNA, the CDR3 is TGTGCCAGCAGTTCAACGGACCCTTCGGGAAGGGCCCACGAGCAGTACTTC. This encodes CASSSTDPSGRAHEQYF. This chain links TRBV12-3 or TRBV12-4 with TRBJ2-7, with D perhaps matching TRBD2 (5 bases). The CDR3 runs to 17 residues. V lost 4 bases and J 5 bases, leaving 24 bases between the germline ends.

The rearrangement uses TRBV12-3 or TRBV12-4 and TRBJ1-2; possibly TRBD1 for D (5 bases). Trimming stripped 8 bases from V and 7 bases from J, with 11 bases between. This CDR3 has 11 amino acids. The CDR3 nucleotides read TGTGCCAGCGGGCAGGGAGGTGGCTACACCTTC. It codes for CASGQGGGYTF.

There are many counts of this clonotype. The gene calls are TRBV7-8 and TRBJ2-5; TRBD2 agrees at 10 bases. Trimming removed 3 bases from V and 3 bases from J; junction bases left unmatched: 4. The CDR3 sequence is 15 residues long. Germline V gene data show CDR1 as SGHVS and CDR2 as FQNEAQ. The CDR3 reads CASSFRAGGEETQYF. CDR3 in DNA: TGTGCCAGCAGCTTCAGAGCGGGGGGGGAAGAGACCCAGTACTTC.

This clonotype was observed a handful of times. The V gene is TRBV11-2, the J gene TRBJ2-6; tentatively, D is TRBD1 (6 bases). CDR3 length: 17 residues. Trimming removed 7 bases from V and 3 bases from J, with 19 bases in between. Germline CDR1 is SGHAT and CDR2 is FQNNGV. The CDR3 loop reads CASTPFRGGRGANVLTF. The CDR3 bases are TGTGCCAGCACCCCCTTTCGAGGGGGACGTGGGGCCAACGTCCTGACTTTC.

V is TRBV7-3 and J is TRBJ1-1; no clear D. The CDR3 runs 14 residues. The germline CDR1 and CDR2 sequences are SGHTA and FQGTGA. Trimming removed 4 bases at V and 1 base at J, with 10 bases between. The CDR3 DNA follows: TGTGCCAGCAGCTCCAAAAAGGGGAACACTGAAGCTTTCTTT. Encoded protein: CASSSKKGNTEAFF.

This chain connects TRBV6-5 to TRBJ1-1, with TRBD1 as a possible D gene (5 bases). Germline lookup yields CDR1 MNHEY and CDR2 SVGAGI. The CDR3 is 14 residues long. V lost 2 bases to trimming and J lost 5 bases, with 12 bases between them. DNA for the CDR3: TGTGCCAGCAGTTACGACGAGGGGTGGACTGAAGCTTTCTTT. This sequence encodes CASSYDEGWTEAFF.

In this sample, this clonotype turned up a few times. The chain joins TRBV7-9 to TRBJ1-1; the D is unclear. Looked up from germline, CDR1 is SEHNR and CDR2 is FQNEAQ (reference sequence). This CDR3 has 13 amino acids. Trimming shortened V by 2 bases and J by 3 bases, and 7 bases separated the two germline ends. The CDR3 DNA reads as TGTGCCAGCAGCTTATGGCTTGACACTGAAGCTTTCTTT. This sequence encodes CASSLWLDTEAFF. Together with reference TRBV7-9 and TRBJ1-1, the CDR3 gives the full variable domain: DTGVSQNPRHKITKRGQNVTFRCDPISEHNRLYWYRQTLGQGPEFLTYFQNEAQLEKSRLLSDRFSAERPKGSFSTLEIQRTEQGDSAMYLCASSLWLDTEAFFGQGTRLTVV.

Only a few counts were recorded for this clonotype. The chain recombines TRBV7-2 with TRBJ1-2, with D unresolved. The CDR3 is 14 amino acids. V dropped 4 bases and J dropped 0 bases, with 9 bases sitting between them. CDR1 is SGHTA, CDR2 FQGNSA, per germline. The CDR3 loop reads CASSWRDSNYGYTF. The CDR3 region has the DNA TGTGCCAGCAGCTGGCGGGATTCTAACTATGGCTACACCTTC.

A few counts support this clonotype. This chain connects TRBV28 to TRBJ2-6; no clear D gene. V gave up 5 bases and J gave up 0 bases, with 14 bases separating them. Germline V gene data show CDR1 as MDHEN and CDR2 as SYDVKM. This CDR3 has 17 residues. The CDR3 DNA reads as TGTGCCAGCAGTCCCCGATTTGGGTACTCTGGGGCCAACGTCCTGACTTTC. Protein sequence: CASSPRFGYSGANVLTF.

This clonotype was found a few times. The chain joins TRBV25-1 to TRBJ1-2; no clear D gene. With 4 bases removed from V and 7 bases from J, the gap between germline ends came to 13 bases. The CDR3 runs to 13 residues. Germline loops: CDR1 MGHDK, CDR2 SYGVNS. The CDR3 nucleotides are TGTGCCAGCAGTGGAGGAACAGTACTTGGCTACACCTTC. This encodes CASSGGTVLGYTF.

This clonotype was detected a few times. In DNA, the CDR3 is TGTGCCAGCAGCTTGGGGGTCTCTGAAGCTTTCTTT. Amino acid sequence: CASSLGVSEAFF. The V and J genes are TRBV7-9 and TRBJ1-1; weak D call: TRBD1 (5 bases). This CDR3 has 12 residues. V dropped 3 bases and J dropped 6 bases, with 8 bases sitting between them. Germline V gene sequence: CDR1 SEHNR, CDR2 FQNEAQ (reference sequence).

The chain's CDR3 is CASSIDLTPSYEQYF. CDR3 nucleotides: TGTGCCAGTAGTATAGACCTAACTCCGTCCTACGAGCAGTACTTC. The chain joins TRBV19 to TRBJ2-7; D is unresolved. This CDR3 comprises 15 residues. The V gene's germline CDR1 is LNHDA and CDR2 SQIVND (reference sequence). V shed 0 bases and J shed 1 base, with 10 bases lying between them.

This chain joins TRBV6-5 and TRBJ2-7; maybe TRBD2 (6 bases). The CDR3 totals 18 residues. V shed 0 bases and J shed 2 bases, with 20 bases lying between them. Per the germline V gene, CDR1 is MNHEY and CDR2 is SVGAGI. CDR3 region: CASSYSSPAVWGAYEQYF. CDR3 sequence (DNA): TGTGCCAGCAGTTACTCCTCCCCGGCCGTTTGGGGGGCCTACGAGCAGTACTTC.

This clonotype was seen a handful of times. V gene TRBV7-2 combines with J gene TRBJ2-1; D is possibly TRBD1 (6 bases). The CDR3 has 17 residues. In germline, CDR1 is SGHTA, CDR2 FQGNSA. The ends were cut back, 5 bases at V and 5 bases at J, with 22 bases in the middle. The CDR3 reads CASSPRTEARRDNEQFF. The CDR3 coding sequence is TGTGCCAGCAGCCCACGGACAGAGGCTAGACGGGACAATGAGCAGTTCTTC.

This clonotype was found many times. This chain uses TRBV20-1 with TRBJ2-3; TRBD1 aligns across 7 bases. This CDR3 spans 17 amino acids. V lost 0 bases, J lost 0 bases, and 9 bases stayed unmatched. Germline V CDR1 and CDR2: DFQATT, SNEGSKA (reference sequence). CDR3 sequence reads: CSAREPHRGLSTDTQYF. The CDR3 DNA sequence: TGCAGTGCTAGAGAGCCCCACAGGGGTCTAAGCACAGATACGCAGTATTTT.

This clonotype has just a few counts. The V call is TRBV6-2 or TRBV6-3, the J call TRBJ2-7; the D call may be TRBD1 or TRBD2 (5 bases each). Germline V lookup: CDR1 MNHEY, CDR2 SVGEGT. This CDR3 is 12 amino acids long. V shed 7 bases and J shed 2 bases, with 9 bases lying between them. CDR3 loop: CASTRGAYEQYF. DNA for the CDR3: TGTGCCAGCACCCGAGGGGCCTACGAGCAGTACTTC.

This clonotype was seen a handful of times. The CDR3, as DNA: TGTGCCAGCGGGGAGGCTGACCGAGGACTAAAGAATGAGCAGTTCTTC. Encoded protein: CASGEADRGLKNEQFF. The V call is TRBV9, the J call TRBJ2-1; D possibly corresponds to TRBD2 (6 bases). The germline gives CDR1 SGDLS, CDR2 YYNGEE. CDR3 size: 16 residues. V was pared by 7 bases and J by 7 bases, with 24 bases between.

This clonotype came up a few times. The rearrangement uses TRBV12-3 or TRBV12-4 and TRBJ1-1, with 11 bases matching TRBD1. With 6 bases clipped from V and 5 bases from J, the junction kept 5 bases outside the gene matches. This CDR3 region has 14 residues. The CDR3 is CASRPGTGGTEAFF. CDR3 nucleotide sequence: TGTGCCAGCAGGCCTGGGACAGGGGGAACTGAAGCTTTCTTT.

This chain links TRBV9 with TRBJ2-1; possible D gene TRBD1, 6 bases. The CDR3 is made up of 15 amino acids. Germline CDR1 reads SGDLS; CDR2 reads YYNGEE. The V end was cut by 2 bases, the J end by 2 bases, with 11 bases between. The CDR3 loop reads CASSVGTLTYNEQFF. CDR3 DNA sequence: TGTGCCAGCAGCGTGGGGACACTCACCTACAATGAGCAGTTCTTC.

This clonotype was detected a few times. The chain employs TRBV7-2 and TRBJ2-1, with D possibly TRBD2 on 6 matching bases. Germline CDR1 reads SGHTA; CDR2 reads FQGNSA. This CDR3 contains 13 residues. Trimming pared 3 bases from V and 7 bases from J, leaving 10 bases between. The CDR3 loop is CASSFGTSNEQFF. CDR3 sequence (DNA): TGTGCCAGCAGCTTCGGGACTTCAAATGAGCAGTTCTTC.

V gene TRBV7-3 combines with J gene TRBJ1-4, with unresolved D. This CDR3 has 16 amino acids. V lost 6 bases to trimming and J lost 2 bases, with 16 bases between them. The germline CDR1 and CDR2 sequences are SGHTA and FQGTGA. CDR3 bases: TGTGCCAGCAGTTTGGTAGTTCGGTCGACTAATGAAAAACTGTTTTTT. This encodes CASSLVVRSTNEKLFF.

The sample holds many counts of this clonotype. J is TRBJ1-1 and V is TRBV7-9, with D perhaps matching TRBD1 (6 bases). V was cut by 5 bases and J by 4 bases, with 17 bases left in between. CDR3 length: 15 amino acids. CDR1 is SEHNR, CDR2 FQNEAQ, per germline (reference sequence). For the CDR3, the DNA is TGTGCCAGCAGCCCCCCGACGGGGGCCAGCACTGAAGCTTTCTTT. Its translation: CASSPPTGASTEAFF.

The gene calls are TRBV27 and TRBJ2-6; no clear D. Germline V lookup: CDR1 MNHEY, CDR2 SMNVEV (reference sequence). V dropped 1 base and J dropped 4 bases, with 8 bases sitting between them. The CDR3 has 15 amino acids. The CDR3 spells CASSLLSLGANVLTF. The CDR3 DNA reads TGTGCCAGCAGTTTATTGTCCCTAGGGGCCAACGTCCTGACTTTC.

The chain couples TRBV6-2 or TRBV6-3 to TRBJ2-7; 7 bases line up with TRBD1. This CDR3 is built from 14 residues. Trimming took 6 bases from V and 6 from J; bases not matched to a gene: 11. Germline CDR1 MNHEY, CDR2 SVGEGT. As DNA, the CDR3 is TGTGCCAGCAGCCGGGACAGCCGTGGTGTCGAGCAGTACTTC. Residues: CASSRDSRGVEQYF.

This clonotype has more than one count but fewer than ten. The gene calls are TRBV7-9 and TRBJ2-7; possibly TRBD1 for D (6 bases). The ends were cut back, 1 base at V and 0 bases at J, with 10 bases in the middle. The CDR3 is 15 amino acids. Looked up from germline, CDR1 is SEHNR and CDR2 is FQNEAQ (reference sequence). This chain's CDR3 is CASSLGPGASYEQYF. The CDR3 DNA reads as TGTGCCAGCAGCTTAGGGCCAGGGGCCTCCTACGAGCAGTACTTC.